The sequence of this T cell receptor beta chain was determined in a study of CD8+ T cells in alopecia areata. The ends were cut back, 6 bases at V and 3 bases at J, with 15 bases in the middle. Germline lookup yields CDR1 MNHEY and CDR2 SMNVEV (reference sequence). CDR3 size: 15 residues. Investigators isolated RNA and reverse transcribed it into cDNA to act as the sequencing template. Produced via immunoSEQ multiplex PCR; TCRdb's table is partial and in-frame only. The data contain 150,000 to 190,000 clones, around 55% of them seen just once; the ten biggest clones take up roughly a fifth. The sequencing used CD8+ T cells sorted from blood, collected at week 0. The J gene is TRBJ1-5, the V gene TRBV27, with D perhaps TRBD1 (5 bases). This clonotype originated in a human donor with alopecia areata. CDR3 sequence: CASSPRGVDNQPQHF. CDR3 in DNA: TGTGCCAGCAGCCCGAGGGGTGTTGACAATCAGCCCCAGCATTTT.